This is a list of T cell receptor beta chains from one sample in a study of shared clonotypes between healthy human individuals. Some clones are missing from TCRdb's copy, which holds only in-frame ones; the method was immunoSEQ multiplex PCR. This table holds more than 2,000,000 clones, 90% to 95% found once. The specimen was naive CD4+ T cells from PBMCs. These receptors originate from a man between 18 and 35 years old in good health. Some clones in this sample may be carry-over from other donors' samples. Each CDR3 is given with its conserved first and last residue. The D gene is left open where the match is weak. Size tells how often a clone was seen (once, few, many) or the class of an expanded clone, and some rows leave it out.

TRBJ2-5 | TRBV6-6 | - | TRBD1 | TGTGCCAGCCAGAAGGACAGGGGTAATTTCGAGACCCAGTACTTC | CASQKDRGNFETQYF
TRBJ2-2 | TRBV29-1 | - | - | TGCAGCGCGGGGAGGAGCCATCAGGACCCCGGGGAGCTGTTTTTT | CSAGRSHQDPGELFF
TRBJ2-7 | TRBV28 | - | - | TGTGCCAGCAGCCCAAATCTCCCGACGGGGGAGCAGTACTTC | CASSPNLPTGEQYF
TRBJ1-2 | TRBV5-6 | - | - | TGTGCCAGCAGCTCAGTACCGGGGAGATATGGCTACACCTTC | CASSSVPGRYGYTF
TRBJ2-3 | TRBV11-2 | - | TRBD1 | TGTGCCAGCACCAACGACAGGGGTCCAGATACGCAGTATTTT | CASTNDRGPDTQYF
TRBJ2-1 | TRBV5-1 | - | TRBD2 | TGCGCCAGCAGGAGGGCGGGAGAATACAATGAGCAGTTCTTC | CASRRAGEYNEQFF
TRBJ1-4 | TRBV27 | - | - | TGTGCCAGCAGTTTGGCGCGGGCCTGGACTAATGAAAAACTGTTTTTT | CASSLARAWTNEKLFF
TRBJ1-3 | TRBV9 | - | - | TGTGCCAGCAGCGAGACTCCGGGCCCTAGCTCTGGAAACACCATATATTTT | CASSETPGPSSGNTIYF
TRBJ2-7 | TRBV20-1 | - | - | TGCAGCGCCAGGGGGGCTGACGAGCAGTACTTC | CSARGADEQYF
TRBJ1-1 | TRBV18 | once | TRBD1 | TGTGCCAGCTCACCACAAACAGGGGGCGCCGGCAGCGGTCCTGAAGCTTTCTTT | CASSPQTGGAGSGPEAFF
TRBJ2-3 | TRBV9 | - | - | TGTGCCAGCAGCGTAGAACCGGGAGAGGGGGTTTGGGATACGCAGTATTTT | CASSVEPGEGVWDTQYF
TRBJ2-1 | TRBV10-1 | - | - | TGCGCCAGCAGTGAGGCGCGGGGCCCCCTCTACAATGAGCAGTTCTTC | CASSEARGPLYNEQFF
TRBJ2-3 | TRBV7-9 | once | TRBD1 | TGTGCCAGCAGCTTAGGGCAGGGGGCATGGGATACGCAGTATTTT | CASSLGQGAWDTQYF
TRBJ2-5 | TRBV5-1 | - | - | TGCGCCAGCAGGTCCGTCGGAGAGACCCAGTACTTC | CASRSVGETQYF
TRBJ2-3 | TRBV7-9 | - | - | TGTGCCAGCAGCTTAGATGGTAGCACAGATACGCAGTATTTT | CASSLDGSTDTQYF
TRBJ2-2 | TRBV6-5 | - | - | TGTGCCATAAGACAGGATTCCACCGGGGAGCTGTTTTTT | CAIRQDSTGELFF
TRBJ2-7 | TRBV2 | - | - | TGTGCCAGCTTACAGGGACTGGCCTACGAGCAGTACTTC | CASLQGLAYEQYF
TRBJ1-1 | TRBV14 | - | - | TGTGCCAGCAGCCTGGGACGGAATGAAGCTTTCTTT | CASSLGRNEAFF
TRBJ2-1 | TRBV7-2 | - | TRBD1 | TGTGCCAGCAGCTCACAGGGGAGCTCCTACAATGAGCAGTTCTTC | CASSSQGSSYNEQFF
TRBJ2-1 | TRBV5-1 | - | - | TGCGCCAGCAGCTTGGAGGGGGGGCGCGAAAATGAGCAGTTCTTC | CASSLEGGRENEQFF
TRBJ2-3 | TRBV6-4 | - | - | TGTGCCAGCAGTGACGGAAGAGCAGATACGCAGTATTTT | CASSDGRADTQYF
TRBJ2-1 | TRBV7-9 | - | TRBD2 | TGTGCCAGCACCTACGTTAGCGGGAACAATGAGCAGTTCTTC | CASTYVSGNNEQFF
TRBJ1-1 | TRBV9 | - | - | TGTGCCAGCAGCGTAGGTATGGTCCTCAACACTGAAGCTTTCTTT | CASSVGMVLNTEAFF
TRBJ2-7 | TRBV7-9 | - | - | TGTGCCAGCAGCTTAGATAACGAGCAGTACTTC | CASSLDNEQYF
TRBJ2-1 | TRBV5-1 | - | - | TGCGCCAGCAGCTTGGGACTGGGCAATGAGCAGTTCTTC | CASSLGLGNEQFF
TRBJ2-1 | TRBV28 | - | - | TGTGCCAGCAGTCCCTGGGGGGGCGGTGAGCAGTTCTTC | CASSPWGGGEQFF
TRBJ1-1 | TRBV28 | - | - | TGTGCCAGCGCGGCCATTGAAGCTTTCTTT | CASAAIEAFF
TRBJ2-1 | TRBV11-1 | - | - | TGTGCCAGCAGCTTCTCACTGACTGGCAATGAGCAGTTCTTC | CASSFSLTGNEQFF
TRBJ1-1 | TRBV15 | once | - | TGTGCCACCAGCAGACTACAGGGCTATGCTTTCTTT | CATSRLQGYAFF
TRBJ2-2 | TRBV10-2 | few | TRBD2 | TGCGCCAGCAGTGAGACTAGCGGTACCACCGGGGAGCTGTTTTTT | CASSETSGTTGELFF
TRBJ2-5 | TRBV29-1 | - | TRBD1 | TGCAGCGTTGAAGAACAGGGGCGGGCCCAGTACTTC | CSVEEQGRAQYF
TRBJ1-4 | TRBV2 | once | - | TGTGCCAGCAGCCCCGCCACGGAGGGTGAAAAACTGTTTTTT | CASSPATEGEKLFF
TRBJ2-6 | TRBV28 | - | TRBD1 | TGTGCCAGCAGTCTTACAGGGGCCCCTCCTGCCTTCTCTGGGGCCAACGTCCTGACTTTC | CASSLTGAPPAFSGANVLTF
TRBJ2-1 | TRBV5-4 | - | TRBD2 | TGTGCCAGCAGCTTGGGGACTAGCGGGAATTACTATGAGCAGTTCTTC | CASSLGTSGNYYEQFF
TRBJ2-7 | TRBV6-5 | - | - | TGTGCCAGCAGAAAGACAGGGGAGGGGGCCTACGAGCAGTACTTC | CASRKTGEGAYEQYF
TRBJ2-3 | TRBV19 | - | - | TGTGCCAGTAGTTTGCAGGGGTACACAGATACGCAGTATTTT | CASSLQGYTDTQYF
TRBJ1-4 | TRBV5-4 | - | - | TGTGCCAGCAGCTTCATCGGTGGAGGGGCTAATGAAAAACTGTTTTTT | CASSFIGGGANEKLFF
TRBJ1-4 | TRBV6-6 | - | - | TGTGCCAGCAGTTACGAGGGAGCAACTAATGAAAAACTGTTTTTT | CASSYEGATNEKLFF
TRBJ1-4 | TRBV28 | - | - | TGTGCCAGCAGCCCCAAGTCACGGGGTAATGAAAAACTGTTTTTT | CASSPKSRGNEKLFF
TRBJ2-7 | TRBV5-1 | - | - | TGCGCCAGCAGCCGCAACCGACAGGACGAGCAGTACTTC | CASSRNRQDEQYF
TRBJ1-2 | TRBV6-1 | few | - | TGTGCCAGCAGTGAAGCAGGGCAGGGGAGAGGAGGCTACACCTTC | CASSEAGQGRGGYTF